These T cell receptor beta chains were read from a single sample in a study of T-cell memory formation after mild COVID-19. TCRdb itself ran the 5' RACE reads through MiXCR, one entry per CDR3 protein. The sample yields 550,000 to 600,000 distinct CDR3 sequences, roughly 21% seen once. The specimen sequenced was PBMCs or a T cell subset sorted from them (not recorded which). These receptors were collected from an adult woman who had mild COVID-19 (a few samples of this study predate the infection). Cell type and time point are not known. The CDR3 runs from the conserved cysteine through the conserved F or W. D genes are given only for firm matches. Clone size, where shown, is once, few, many, or a class for clones that have expanded.

TGTGCCAGCTACGGCCGGGGGCCGCCCGCCTATGGCTACACCTTC CASYGRGPPAYGYTF few TRBJ1-2 NA TRBV19
TGTGCCAGCGGGACGGTGGGGGCTAGCACAGATACGCAGTATTTT CASGTVGASTDTQYF NA TRBJ2-3 NA TRBV2
TGTGCCAGCACCCCCTCAGGGGGGGCCGGGGAGACCCAGTACTTC CASTPSGGAGETQYF NA TRBJ2-5 NA TRBV11-2
TGTGCCAGCTCACCCCGGCAGGCTCTTCCTGGTGGCACTGAAGCTTTCTTT CASSPRQALPGGTEAFF NA TRBJ1-1 NA TRBV18
TGTGCCAGCAGCCCGGACGGTGGGGGGCACTACGAGCAGTACTTC CASSPDGGGHYEQYF few TRBJ2-7 NA TRBV7-2
TGTGCCAGCAGCTTAGTTGGGGGGCAGGGGTATTCACCCCTCCACTTT CASSLVGGQGYSPLHF few TRBJ1-6 NA TRBV7-2
TGTGCCAGCAGTTTAAGTTGGGCTCTTACGGGGGAGACCCAGTACTTC CASSLSWALTGETQYF NA TRBJ2-5 NA TRBV12-3/TRBV12-4
TGTGCCAGCAGCCCCGGGACAGGGCTCTATGGCTACACCTTC CASSPGTGLYGYTF NA TRBJ1-2 TRBD1 TRBV7-3
TGCAGTGCTAGCAACAGGGGGAGGCACGACAATGAGCAGTTCTTC CSASNRGRHDNEQFF many TRBJ2-1 TRBD1 TRBV20-1
TGTGCCACCAGTGATCCGGAAACTAGCGGCACAGAGACCCAGTACTTC CATSDPETSGTETQYF NA TRBJ2-5 TRBD2 TRBV24-1
TGTGCCACCCCCGGAGGACGGTCCTACGAGCAGTACTTC CATPGGRSYEQYF many TRBJ2-7 NA TRBV24-1
TGCAGTGCTCGCCGGCACGGGCCCATAAGCTACGAGCAGTACTTC CSARRHGPISYEQYF NA TRBJ2-7 NA TRBV20-1
TGTGCCGGTCGGACTGAAGCAGATACGCAGTATTTT CAGRTEADTQYF NA TRBJ2-3 NA TRBV18
TGTGCCAGTAGTATAACCCCCGGGGGGGCCTACGAGCAGTACTTC CASSITPGGAYEQYF NA TRBJ2-7 TRBD2 TRBV19
TGTGCCAGCAGTTGGTTGGAGAACACTGAAGCTTTCTTT CASSWLENTEAFF few TRBJ1-1 NA TRBV2
TGTGCCAGCAGTCAACAGGGGTCGGAGAGCATTCAGTACTTC CASSQQGSESIQYF NA TRBJ2-4 TRBD1 TRBV2
TGTGCCAGCACCACCCGGGGGGGGGCTCTGGGGCAGTACTTC CASTTRGGALGQYF many TRBJ2-7 TRBD2 TRBV2
TGTGCCAGCAGTTCCACGGGACTTGTCACAGATACGCAGTATTTT CASSSTGLVTDTQYF few TRBJ2-3 NA TRBV27
TGTGCCAGCAGCGCAATTGGGGCCAGTTTCTATGGCTACACCTTC CASSAIGASFYGYTF once TRBJ1-2 NA TRBV7-8
TGTGCCAGCAGCTTGGACCGTATTGAAGCTTTCTTT CASSLDRIEAFF few TRBJ1-1 NA TRBV5-6
TGTGCCAGCAGCTTAGTTGGGACACCGATAATCTATGGCTACACCTTC CASSLVGTPIIYGYTF NA TRBJ1-2 NA TRBV7-9
TGTGCTAGCAGCTTAGACCCAGAAGAGACCCAGTACTTC CASSLDPEETQYF few TRBJ2-5 NA TRBV7-7
TGTGCCATCAGTGTCGGGGAAGGGGGACTCTACGAGCAGTACTTC CAISVGEGGLYEQYF NA TRBJ2-7 NA TRBV10-3
TGTGCCAGCATCCAGGTACCTCAAGAGACCCAGTACTTC CASIQVPQETQYF NA TRBJ2-5 NA TRBV5-4
TGCAGTGCTCCTCGCATGACAGGGGACACTGAAGCTTTCTTT CSAPRMTGDTEAFF few TRBJ1-1 TRBD1 TRBV20-1
TGTGCCAGCAGTCCGACGGGTCCCTGGACGGGAAACACCATATATTTT CASSPTGPWTGNTIYF few TRBJ1-3 NA TRBV11-3
TGCAGTGCTCGAGGCGGTCGGTGGGATACGCAGTATTTT CSARGGRWDTQYF NA TRBJ2-3 NA TRBV20-1
TGTGCCAGCAACCCTCGAGAGGGACGGAACTACGAGCAGTACTTC CASNPREGRNYEQYF NA TRBJ2-7 NA TRBV5-5
TGTGCCAGCAGCTTATATGGGGGGATGAACACCGGGGAGCTGTTTTTT CASSLYGGMNTGELFF many TRBJ2-2 NA TRBV7-6
TGTGCCAGCAGCTTAGCTGCGGGGTCTGGCTACACCTTC CASSLAAGSGYTF few TRBJ1-2 NA TRBV7-9
TGCGCCAGCAGCCAAGAGTCTGGGAGGGCAACTAATGAAAAACTGTTTTTT CASSQESGRATNEKLFF NA TRBJ1-4 NA TRBV4-1
TGCGCCAGCAGCTTGAGTTCGGGACCTCCCACCTACAATGAGCAGTTCTTC CASSLSSGPPTYNEQFF NA TRBJ2-1 NA TRBV5-1
TGTGCCAGCAGCTTGGAGGGGGCTACTGATTCACCCCTCCACTTT CASSLEGATDSPLHF NA TRBJ1-6 TRBD1 TRBV7-9
TGTGCCAGCAGTTGGGACAGGACTAGCAATCAGCCCCAGCATTTT CASSWDRTSNQPQHF many TRBJ1-5 TRBD1 TRBV6-2/TRBV6-3
TGTGCCAGCAGCTGGGCGGGACGATATACGCAGTATTTT CASSWAGRYTQYF NA TRBJ2-3 NA TRBV14
TGTGCCAGCAGCTCAGTGGCCGCGGGACTAGCGGGAGAAACCCCCTACTTC CASSSVAAGLAGETPYF many TRBJ2-5 TRBD2 TRBV11-2
TGTGCCAGCAGCTTAGCCGAAGGGGGTCGGGGAGCTTTCTTT CASSLAEGGRGAFF NA TRBJ1-1 NA TRBV7-2
TGCGCCAGCAGCCAACGTCCTAGCGGGAGGGATGTTGGCACAGATACGCAGTATTTT CASSQRPSGRDVGTDTQYF NA TRBJ2-3 TRBD2 TRBV4-3
TGTGCCATCAGTGAGGCTGGGGGGATGATGAACACTGAAGCTTTCTTT CAISEAGGMMNTEAFF NA TRBJ1-1 NA TRBV10-3
TGTGCCAGCAGTACTCGACTGGTTCGGCTCCCTCTAAATCAGCCCCAGCATTTT CASSTRLVRLPLNQPQHF few TRBJ1-5 NA TRBV28
TGCAGCGTCGGGGTCGGAGCGAGCTCTGGAAACACCATATATTTT CSVGVGASSGNTIYF few TRBJ1-3 NA TRBV29-1
TGCAGCGTTGAACGAGAGGTGGGGCCCAATGAGCAGTTCTTC CSVEREVGPNEQFF few TRBJ2-1 NA TRBV29-1
TGTGCCAGCAGTTTACAACGGACAACGTCCTACGAGCAGTACTTC CASSLQRTTSYEQYF NA TRBJ2-7 NA TRBV12-3/TRBV12-4
TGTGCCAGCAGTCCACTCGGGGGAGGCGAGCAGTTCTTC CASSPLGGGEQFF NA TRBJ2-1 NA TRBV6-4
TGTGCCAGCAGCGTAGGGCAGGGGCCTTCCTACGAGCAGTACTTC CASSVGQGPSYEQYF few TRBJ2-7 NA TRBV9
TGTGCCAGCAGCTTAGGGACAGCCAGACCCGATGGCTACACCTTC CASSLGTARPDGYTF few TRBJ1-2 NA TRBV7-9
TGTGCCAGCAGCGCTAGAGGTACAGGTCTCCCTTCTGGGGCCAACGTCCTGACTTTC CASSARGTGLPSGANVLTF NA TRBJ2-6 NA TRBV7-2
TGTGCCAGCTCACCCCTTGCACGGACAGGGGGCTCCTACGAGCAGTACTTC CASSPLARTGGSYEQYF few TRBJ2-7 TRBD1 TRBV18
TGTGCCAGCAGCGTGGACACGAGAAATCAGCCCCAGCATTTT CASSVDTRNQPQHF few TRBJ1-5 NA TRBV9
TGTGCCAGCAGCCCTCCGGGACAGGGGCCTTTAGGATCACCCCTCCACTTT CASSPPGQGPLGSPLHF few TRBJ1-6 TRBD1 TRBV7-9
TGTGCCAGCAGCGCGAAGGGAAACACCATATATTTT CASSAKGNTIYF NA TRBJ1-3 NA TRBV7-9
TGTGCCAGCAGCCAAAGGGACCTTGAAGCTTTCTTT CASSQRDLEAFF few TRBJ1-1 NA TRBV11-3
TGTGCCAGCAGTTTTCGGCTAATGAGCGAGCAGTACTTC CASSFRLMSEQYF many TRBJ2-7 NA TRBV27
TGCAGCGTTCGACAGGGGAGCTTCCAAGAGACCCAGTACTTC CSVRQGSFQETQYF few TRBJ2-5 TRBD1 TRBV29-1